The following is a T cell receptor (beta chain) sequence with its context. The CDR3 runs 18 residues. V gave up 3 bases and J gave up 1 base; unmatched junction bases: 9. Germline V gene lookup returns CDR1 SGHAT and CDR2 FQNNGV. This record comes from a study of technical replicates of blood from a few donors. Using immunoSEQ multiplex PCR, the repertoire was profiled, and TCRdb retains in-frame clones only, with some absent. The data hold approximately 85,000 clones, with 92% observed a single time. The TCR sequence derives from a human donor in good health. The chain links TRBV11-2 to TRBJ2-3, with TRBD2 matching 11 bases. Material for sequencing was T cells isolated from PBMCs. The CDR3 DNA sequence: TGTGCCAGCAGCTTCGTAGCGGGGGGGCTCGCCGGCACAGATACGCAGTATTTT. Protein: CASSFVAGGLAGTDTQYF.